The next 7 T cell receptor beta chains were all read from a single sample in a study of OX40 agonist ivuxolimab in advanced cancers. TCRdb keeps only in-frame clones here, not all; method: immunoSEQ multiplex PCR. The sample carries approximately 61,000 clones, 87% recorded once. Sample: CD4+ or CD8+ T cells sorted from blood, taken in a trial of the OX40 agonist ivuxolimab. The receptors derive from an adult with an advanced solid tumor such as melanoma, head and neck, liver or kidney cancer.

This chain uses TRBV18 with TRBJ1-4; weak D call: TRBD1 (6 bases). V was pared by 3 bases and J by 8 bases, with 13 bases between. In germline, CDR1 is KGHSH, CDR2 LQKENI. There are 14 residues in the CDR3. The CDR3 loop reads CASSPDSLKEKLFF. The CDR3, as DNA: TGTGCCAGCTCACCGGACAGTCTTAAAGAAAAACTGTTTTTT.

The genes are TRBV6-1 and TRBJ1-3, with TRBD1 identical over 7 bases. The CDR3 length is 14 residues. Looked up from germline, CDR1 is MNHNS and CDR2 is SASEGT. The V and J ends lost 6 bases and 5 bases, in that order; junction bases with no gene match: 7. Here the CDR3 reads CASSNTGERNTIYF. CDR3 in DNA: TGTGCCAGCAGCAATACAGGGGAGCGAAACACCATATATTTT.

The chain uses TRBV27 and TRBJ2-3; D not certain. Trimming left V 7 bases short and J 0 bases short, with 17 bases between. From germline, CDR1 is MNHEY and CDR2 SMNVEV (reference sequence). The CDR3 is 16 residues long. DNA of the CDR3: TGTGCCAGCACTCGAATAGGTCCTAGAAGCACAGATACGCAGTATTTT. Translation: CASTRIGPRSTDTQYF.

CDR3 in DNA: TGTGCCAGCAGTCCGATAGCGGGATACAATGAGCAGTTCTTC. Translating gives CASSPIAGYNEQFF. The chain carries TRBV6-4 and TRBJ2-1; 8 nucleotides align to TRBD2. The CDR3 is 14 amino acids. V gave up 5 bases and J gave up 4 bases; unmatched junction bases: 4. Looked up from germline, CDR1 is MRHNA and CDR2 is SNTAGT.

V is TRBV5-1 and J is TRBJ2-7; D call uncertain. The CDR3 covers 15 residues. Germline lookup yields CDR1 SGHRS and CDR2 YFSETQ. V gave up 3 bases and J gave up 5 bases, with 18 bases separating them. This CDR3 is CASSSVPSKADEQYF. Written as DNA, the CDR3 is TGCGCCAGCAGCTCGGTACCCTCTAAGGCTGACGAGCAGTACTTC.

The chain links TRBV2 to TRBJ2-5; no clear D gene. Trimming cost V 4 bases and J 3 bases, with 3 bases left between them. Germline-derived CDR1 and CDR2 are SNHLY and FYNNEI. The CDR3 is 11 residues long. The CDR3 reads CASSVEETQYF. Here the CDR3 DNA reads TGTGCCAGCAGTGTGGAAGAGACCCAGTACTTC.

This clone was picked up a small number of times. The chain uses TRBV27 and TRBJ2-3; no firm D call. Germline CDR1 reads MNHEY; CDR2 reads SMNVEV (reference sequence). The CDR3 runs to 14 residues. The germline V and J ends were trimmed by 4 bases and 2 bases, with 10 bases remaining between them. The CDR3 DNA follows: TGTGCCAGCAGTTCCTCTCAAGACACAGATACGCAGTATTTT. This codes for CASSSSQDTDTQYF.